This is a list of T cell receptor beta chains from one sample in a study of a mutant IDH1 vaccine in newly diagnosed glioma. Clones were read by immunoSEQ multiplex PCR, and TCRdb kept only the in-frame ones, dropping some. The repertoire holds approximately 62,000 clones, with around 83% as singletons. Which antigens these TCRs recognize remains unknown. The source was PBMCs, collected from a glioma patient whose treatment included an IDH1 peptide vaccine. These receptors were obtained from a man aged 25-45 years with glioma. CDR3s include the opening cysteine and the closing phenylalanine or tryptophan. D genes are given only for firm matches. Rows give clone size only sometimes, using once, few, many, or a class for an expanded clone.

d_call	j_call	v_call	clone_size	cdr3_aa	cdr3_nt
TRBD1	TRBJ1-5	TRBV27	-	CASRETGTGGYQPQHF	TGTGCCAGCAGGGAGACCGGGACAGGGGGCTACCAGCCCCAGCATTTT
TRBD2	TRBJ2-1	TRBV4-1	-	CASSRKIGLAGGNEQFF	TGCGCCAGCAGCCGCAAGATTGGGCTAGCGGGGGGCAATGAGCAGTTCTTC
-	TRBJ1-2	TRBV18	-	CASSPPLGLSGYTF	TGTGCCAGCTCACCACCGCTAGGGTTGAGTGGCTACACCTTC
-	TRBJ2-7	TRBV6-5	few	CASSSHRDPSGLEQYF	TGTGCCAGCAGTTCCCACAGGGATCCCTCCGGCTTAGAGCAGTACTTC
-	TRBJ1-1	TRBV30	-	CAWSQNKTPVKGSTEAFF	TGTGCCTGGAGTCAAAATAAGACACCTGTGAAGGGAAGCACTGAGGCTTTCTTT
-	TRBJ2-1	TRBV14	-	CASSQSYNEQFF	TGTGCCAGCAGCCAATCCTACAATGAGCAGTTCTTC
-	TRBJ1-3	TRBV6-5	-	CASSLHASGNTIYF	TGTGCCAGCAGCCTCCACGCCTCTGGAAACACCATATATTTT
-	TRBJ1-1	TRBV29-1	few	CSAVTGVRAFF	TGCAGCGCCGTAACGGGGGTGAGGGCTTTCTTT
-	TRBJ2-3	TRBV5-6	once	CASSLRVDLGTDTQYF	TGTGCCAGCAGCTTACGGGTGGATCTCGGCACAGATACGCAGTATTTT
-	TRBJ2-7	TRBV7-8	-	CASSPETVSYEQYF	TGTGCCAGCAGCCCAGAGACCGTATCCTACGAGCAGTACTTC
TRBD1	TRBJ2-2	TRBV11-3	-	CASSLGQGHGELFF	TGTGCCAGCAGCTTGGGACAGGGACACGGGGAGCTGTTTTTT
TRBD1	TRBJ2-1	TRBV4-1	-	CASSQDPTGGSIGQFF	TGCGCCAGCAGCCAAGATCCCACAGGGGGGAGTATTGGGCAGTTCTTC
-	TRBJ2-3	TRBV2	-	CASRLSASTDTQYF	TGTGCCAGCCGACTATCGGCCAGCACAGATACGCAGTATTTT
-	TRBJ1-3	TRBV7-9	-	CASSLFGGNTIYF	TGTGCCAGCAGCTTGTTCGGTGGAAACACCATATATTTT
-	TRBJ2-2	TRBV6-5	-	CASSYNTGELFF	TGTGCCAGCAGTTACAACACCGGGGAGCTGTTTTTT
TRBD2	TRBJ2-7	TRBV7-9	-	CASSLVLAGLYEQYF	TGTGCCAGCAGCTTAGTGCTAGCGGGGCTCTACGAGCAGTACTTC
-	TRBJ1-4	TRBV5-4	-	CASSLETGANEKLFF	TGTGCCAGCAGCTTAGAGACAGGAGCTAATGAAAAACTGTTTTTT
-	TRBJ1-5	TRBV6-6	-	CASSTRQGLNQPQHF	TGTGCCAGCAGTACCCGGCAGGGCTTAAATCAGCCCCAGCATTTT
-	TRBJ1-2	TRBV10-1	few	CASSESNGLGGYTF	TGCGCCAGCAGTGAGTCGAATGGCTTGGGTGGCTACACCTTC
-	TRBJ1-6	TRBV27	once	CASSLRNGLAYNSPLHF	TGTGCCAGCAGTCTAAGGAATGGCCTGGCCTATAATTCACCCCTCCACTTT
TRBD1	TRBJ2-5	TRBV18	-	CASSLQGQYQETQYF	TGTGCCAGCTCACTACAGGGACAGTACCAAGAGACCCAGTACTTC
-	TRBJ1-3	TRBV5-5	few	CASSSGAFFSGNTIYF	TGTGCCAGCAGCTCTGGGGCCTTCTTCTCTGGAAACACCATATATTTT
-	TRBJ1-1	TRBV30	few	CAWTLQRGMMTEAFF	TGTGCCTGGACCCTTCAACGGGGCATGATGACTGAAGCTTTCTTT
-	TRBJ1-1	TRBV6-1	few	CASGEGRNTEAFF	TGTGCCAGCGGGGAGGGAAGGAACACTGAAGCTTTCTTT
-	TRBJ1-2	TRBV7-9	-	CASSLAGGLGYTF	TGTGCCAGCAGCTTAGCGGGAGGTCTCGGCTACACCTTC
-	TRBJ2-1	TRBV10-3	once	CAISEDNEQFF	TGTGCCATCAGTGAGGACAATGAGCAGTTCTTC
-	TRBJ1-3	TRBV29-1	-	CSVESPGNTIYF	TGCAGCGTTGAATCTCCCGGAAACACCATATATTTT
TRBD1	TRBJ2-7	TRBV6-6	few	CASSGQVGYEQYF	TGTGCCAGCTCCGGACAGGTCGGCTACGAGCAGTACTTC
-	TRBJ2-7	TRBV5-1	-	CASSFGPKAEQYF	TGCGCCAGCAGCTTTGGGCCCAAAGCGGAGCAGTACTTC
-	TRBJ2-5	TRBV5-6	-	CASSLGIWETQYF	TGTGCCAGCAGCTTGGGGATTTGGGAGACCCAGTACTTC
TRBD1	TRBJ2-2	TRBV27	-	CASSFNPGTVITGELFF	TGTGCCAGCAGTTTTAACCCCGGGACAGTTATCACCGGGGAGCTGTTTTTT
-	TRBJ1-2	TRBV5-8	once	CASSLSARNYGYTF	TGTGCCAGCAGCTTGTCAGCCAGAAACTATGGCTACACCTTC
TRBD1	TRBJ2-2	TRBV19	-	CASSDRGVGELFF	TGTGCCAGTAGTGACAGGGGAGTGGGGGAGCTGTTTTTT
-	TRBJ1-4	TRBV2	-	CASSESGLFGEKLFF	TGTGCCAGCAGTGAATCGGGGCTCTTCGGCGAAAAACTGTTTTTT
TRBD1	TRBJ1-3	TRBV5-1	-	CASSLTSGTAPTRINTIYF	TGCGCCAGCAGCCTTACGTCCGGGACAGCACCTACCCGAATCAACACCATATATTTT
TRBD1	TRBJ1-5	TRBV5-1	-	CASSPGTGEQPQHF	TGCGCCAGCAGCCCCGGGACAGGGGAACAGCCCCAGCATTTT
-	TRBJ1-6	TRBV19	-	CASSPNPQSDLPLHF	TGTGCCAGTAGTCCAAACCCTCAGTCCGACTTACCCCTCCACTTT
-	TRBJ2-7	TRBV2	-	CASSPPVGGALF	TGTGCCAGCAGCCCACCTGTAGGTGGGGCCCTCTTC
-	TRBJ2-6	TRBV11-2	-	CASSLGGTGSGANVLTF	TGTGCCAGCAGCTTAGGAGGGACGGGTTCGGGGGCCAACGTCCTGACTTTC
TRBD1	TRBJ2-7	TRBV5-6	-	CASRRQGASSYEQYF	TGTGCCAGCAGACGACAGGGGGCCTCGTCCTACGAGCAGTACTTC
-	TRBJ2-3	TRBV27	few	CASKNLGGTDTQYF	TGTGCCAGCAAGAACCTTGGGGGCACAGATACGCAGTATTTT
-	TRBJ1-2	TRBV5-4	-	CASSLGGNYGYTF	TGTGCCAGCAGCCTCGGTGGTAACTATGGCTACACCTTC
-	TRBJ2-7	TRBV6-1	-	CASSESRGYEQYF	TGTGCCAGCAGTGAATCCCGGGGCTACGAGCAGTACTTC